Listed below are T cell receptor beta chains from one sample, sequenced in a study of blood T cell repertoires in COVID-19. TCRdb keeps only in-frame clones here, not all; method: immunoSEQ multiplex PCR. Here the sample spans just under 150,000 clones, around nine tenths being singletons. Input material: peripheral blood. The receptors were gathered from a woman aged 45-65 years with active or convalescent COVID-19. Both conserved end residues are part of each CDR3. The D gene is left open where the match is weak. Clone size, where shown, is once, few, many, or a class for clones that have expanded.

j_gene: TRBJ2-1; v_gene: TRBV14; abundance: -; d_gene: -; CDR3aa: CASSQDPQYNEQFF; CDR3nt: TGTGCCAGCAGCCAAGATCCACAGTACAATGAGCAGTTCTTC
j_gene: TRBJ2-3; v_gene: TRBV7-9; abundance: -; d_gene: TRBD1; CDR3aa: CASSLSSRGNTDTQYF; CDR3nt: TGTGCCAGCAGCTTATCATCCAGGGGGAATACAGATACGCAGTATTTT
j_gene: TRBJ2-7; v_gene: TRBV23-1; abundance: -; d_gene: TRBD1; CDR3aa: CASSLYWTGKHSYEQYF; CDR3nt: TGCGCCAGCAGTCTATATTGGACAGGGAAACACTCCTACGAGCAGTACTTC
j_gene: TRBJ2-3; v_gene: TRBV5-1; abundance: -; d_gene: -; CDR3aa: CASSENTDTQYF; CDR3nt: TGCGCCAGCAGCGAGAACACAGATACGCAGTATTTT
j_gene: TRBJ1-2; v_gene: TRBV6-6; abundance: -; d_gene: -; CDR3aa: CASSYSSRGSLF; CDR3nt: TGTGCCAGCAGTTACTCGTCGCGGGGATCTCTCTTC
j_gene: TRBJ1-5; v_gene: TRBV7-2; abundance: -; d_gene: -; CDR3aa: CASTTDLQPHQPQHF; CDR3nt: TGTGCCAGCACTACGGATCTACAGCCCCATCAGCCCCAGCATTTT
j_gene: TRBJ2-2; v_gene: TRBV28; abundance: -; d_gene: -; CDR3aa: CASSFSRNTGELFF; CDR3nt: TGTGCCAGCAGTTTTAGTAGGAACACCGGGGAGCTGTTTTTT
j_gene: TRBJ1-1; v_gene: TRBV30; abundance: -; d_gene: -; CDR3aa: CAWKRRGPISTEAFF; CDR3nt: TGTGCCTGGAAACGGCGAGGCCCAATTAGCACTGAAGCTTTCTTT
j_gene: TRBJ2-7; v_gene: TRBV11-2; abundance: -; d_gene: TRBD1; CDR3aa: CASSLVPGGRFLAYEQYF; CDR3nt: TGTGCCAGCAGCTTAGTGCCAGGGGGCCGTTTTTTAGCCTACGAGCAGTACTTC
j_gene: TRBJ1-1; v_gene: TRBV7-9; abundance: -; d_gene: -; CDR3aa: CASSFYESAEAFF; CDR3nt: TGTGCCAGCAGCTTTTACGAGTCCGCTGAAGCTTTCTTT
j_gene: TRBJ1-2; v_gene: TRBV28; abundance: -; d_gene: -; CDR3aa: CASSLQGPGYTF; CDR3nt: TGTGCCAGCAGTTTACAGGGTCCGGGCTACACCTTC
j_gene: TRBJ2-1; v_gene: TRBV7-3; abundance: -; d_gene: TRBD2; CDR3aa: CASSLTPGSGASDYNEQFF; CDR3nt: TGTGCCAGCAGCTTAACGCCCGGCAGCGGGGCCTCTGATTACAATGAGCAGTTCTTC
j_gene: TRBJ2-7; v_gene: TRBV6-5; abundance: -; d_gene: TRBD2; CDR3aa: CASRLAGDPSYEQYF; CDR3nt: TGTGCCAGCAGATTAGCGGGAGACCCCTCCTACGAGCAGTACTTC
j_gene: TRBJ2-2; v_gene: TRBV15; abundance: once; d_gene: TRBD2; CDR3aa: CATSRVLAGDTGELFF; CDR3nt: TGTGCCACCAGCAGAGTACTAGCGGGGGACACCGGGGAGCTGTTTTTT
j_gene: TRBJ1-2; v_gene: TRBV30; abundance: -; d_gene: TRBD1; CDR3aa: CAWSRGQGAGYTF; CDR3nt: TGTGCCTGGAGCCGAGGACAGGGGGCCGGCTACACCTTC
j_gene: TRBJ2-3; v_gene: TRBV7-9; abundance: -; d_gene: TRBD2; CDR3aa: CASRALRMAGGRTDTQYF; CDR3nt: TGTGCCAGCAGAGCTCTAAGGATGGCGGGGGGCCGCACAGATACGCAGTATTTT
j_gene: TRBJ2-4; v_gene: TRBV11-2; abundance: -; d_gene: TRBD2; CDR3aa: CASSLVTGGAKNIQYF; CDR3nt: TGTGCCAGCAGCTTAGTTACGGGGGGAGCCAAAAACATTCAGTACTTC
j_gene: TRBJ1-4; v_gene: TRBV28; abundance: -; d_gene: -; CDR3aa: CASSSPVQGEKLFF; CDR3nt: TGTGCCAGCAGTTCCCCCGTGCAGGGAGAAAAACTGTTTTTT
j_gene: TRBJ2-7; v_gene: TRBV28; abundance: -; d_gene: TRBD1; CDR3aa: CASVGQVTVYEQYF; CDR3nt: TGTGCCAGCGTTGGACAGGTTACTGTTTACGAGCAGTACTTC
j_gene: TRBJ1-6; v_gene: TRBV5-5; abundance: once; d_gene: TRBD1; CDR3aa: CASSPRQGNSPLHF; CDR3nt: TGTGCCAGCAGCCCCAGACAGGGAAATTCACCCCTCCACTTT
j_gene: TRBJ1-1; v_gene: TRBV18; abundance: -; d_gene: -; CDR3aa: CASSPGGDTEAFF; CDR3nt: TGTGCCAGCTCACCAGGTGGAGACACTGAAGCTTTCTTT
j_gene: TRBJ2-5; v_gene: TRBV11-2; abundance: -; d_gene: -; CDR3aa: CASSLPIGGQETQYF; CDR3nt: TGTGCCAGCAGCTTACCTATCGGGGGCCAAGAGACCCAGTACTTC
j_gene: TRBJ1-6; v_gene: TRBV4-3; abundance: -; d_gene: -; CDR3aa: CASSEGAQGFNSPLHF; CDR3nt: TGCGCCAGCAGCGAAGGGGCACAGGGTTTTAATTCACCCCTCCACTTT
j_gene: TRBJ2-7; v_gene: TRBV30; abundance: -; d_gene: TRBD1; CDR3aa: CAWDRGSSYEQYF; CDR3nt: TGTGCCTGGGACAGGGGGTCCTCCTACGAGCAGTACTTC
j_gene: TRBJ1-1; v_gene: TRBV11-2; abundance: -; d_gene: TRBD1; CDR3aa: CASSPTGTEAFF; CDR3nt: TGTGCCAGCAGCCCGACAGGGACTGAAGCTTTCTTT
j_gene: TRBJ1-5; v_gene: TRBV5-1; abundance: -; d_gene: -; CDR3aa: CASSFKSGVGQPQHF; CDR3nt: TGCGCCAGCAGCTTTAAGTCAGGGGTGGGACAGCCCCAGCATTTT